The clone carrying this T cell receptor (beta chain) has ten or more counts. Individual cDNA molecules were tagged with unique molecular identifiers. In TCRdb, the 5' RACE reads were re-called with MiXCR into one record per CDR3 protein. The data contain 60,000 to 70,000 distinct CDR3 sequences, 5.5% to 7% of them seen just once; the ten biggest clones take up roughly 3.5%. This sample is part of a study of early T cells in non-severe SARS-CoV-2 infection. Looking at the study overall: Bulk RNA isolated from unsorted whole blood underwent sequencing; chains were not paired.

Germline V gene data show CDR1 as LNHNV and CDR2 as YYDKDF (reference sequence). The CDR3 extends over 13 amino acids. The ends lost 5 bases at V and 6 bases at J; junction bases unmatched: 6. The source is an adult who was a healthcare worker with PCR-confirmed SARS-CoV-2 infection or an uninfected control (not recorded which). The chain uses TRBV15 and TRBJ1-2, with TRBD1 identical over 7 bases. The specimen comprised whole blood, sampled at baseline. This CDR3 is CATSLGTDDGYTF. In nucleotides, the CDR3 is TGTGCCACCAGCCTTGGGACAGACGATGGCTACACCTTC.